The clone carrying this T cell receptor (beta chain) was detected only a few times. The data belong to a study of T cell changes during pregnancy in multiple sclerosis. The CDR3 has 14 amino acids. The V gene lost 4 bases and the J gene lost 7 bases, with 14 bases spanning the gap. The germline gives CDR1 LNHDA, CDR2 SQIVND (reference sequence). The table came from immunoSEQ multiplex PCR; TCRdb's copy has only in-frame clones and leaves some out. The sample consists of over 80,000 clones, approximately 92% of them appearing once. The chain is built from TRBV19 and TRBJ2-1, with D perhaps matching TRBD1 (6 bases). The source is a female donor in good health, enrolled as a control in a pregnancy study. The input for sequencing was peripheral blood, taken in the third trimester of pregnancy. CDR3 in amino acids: CASSTGTWVNEQFF. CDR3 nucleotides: TGTGCCAGTAGTACCGGGACATGGGTGAATGAGCAGTTCTTC.